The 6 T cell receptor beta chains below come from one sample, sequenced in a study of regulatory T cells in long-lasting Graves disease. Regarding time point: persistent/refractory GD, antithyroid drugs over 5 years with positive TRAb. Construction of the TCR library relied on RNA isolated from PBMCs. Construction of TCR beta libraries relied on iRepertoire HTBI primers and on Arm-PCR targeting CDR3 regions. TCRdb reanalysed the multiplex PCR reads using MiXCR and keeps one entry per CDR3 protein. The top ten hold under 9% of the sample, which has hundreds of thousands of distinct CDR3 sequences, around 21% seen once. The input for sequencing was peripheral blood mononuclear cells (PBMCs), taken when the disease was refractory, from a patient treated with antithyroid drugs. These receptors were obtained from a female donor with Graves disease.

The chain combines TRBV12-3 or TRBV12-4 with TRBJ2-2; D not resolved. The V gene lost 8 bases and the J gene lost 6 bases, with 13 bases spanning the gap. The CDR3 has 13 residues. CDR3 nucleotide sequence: TGTGCCAGCGGGGATTGGGCGCCCGGGGAGCTGTTTTTT. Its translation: CASGDWAPGELFF.

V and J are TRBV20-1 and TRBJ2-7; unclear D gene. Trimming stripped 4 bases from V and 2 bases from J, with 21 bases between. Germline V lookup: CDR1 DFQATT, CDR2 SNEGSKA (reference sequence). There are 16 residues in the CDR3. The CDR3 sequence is CSANPIRAVVTYEQYF. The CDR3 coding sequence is TGCAGTGCTAACCCCATCCGGGCCGTCGTCACCTACGAGCAGTACTTC.

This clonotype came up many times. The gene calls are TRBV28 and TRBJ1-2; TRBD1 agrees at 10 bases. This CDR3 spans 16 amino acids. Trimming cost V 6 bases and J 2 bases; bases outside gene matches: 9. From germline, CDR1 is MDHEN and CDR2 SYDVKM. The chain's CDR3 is CASSDRGQGRNYGYTF. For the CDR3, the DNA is TGTGCCAGCAGCGATAGGGGACAGGGGCGCAACTATGGCTACACCTTC.

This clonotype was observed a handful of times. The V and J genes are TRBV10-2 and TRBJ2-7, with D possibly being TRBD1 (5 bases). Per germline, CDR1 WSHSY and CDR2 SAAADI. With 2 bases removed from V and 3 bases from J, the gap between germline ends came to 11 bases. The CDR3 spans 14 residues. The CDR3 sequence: CASSERGSYYEQYF. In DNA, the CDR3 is TGCGCCAGCAGTGAGAGGGGCAGCTACTACGAGCAGTACTTC.

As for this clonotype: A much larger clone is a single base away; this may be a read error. The CDR3, as DNA: TGTGCCAGCTCCTCGAAGGATGACTACACCTTC. Protein: CASSSKDDYTF. The V gene is TRBV7-2, the J gene TRBJ1-2; D not resolved. The V and J ends lost 8 bases and 10 bases respectively, with 14 bases between them. Per the germline V gene, CDR1 is SGHTA and CDR2 is FQGNSA. The CDR3 contains 11 residues.

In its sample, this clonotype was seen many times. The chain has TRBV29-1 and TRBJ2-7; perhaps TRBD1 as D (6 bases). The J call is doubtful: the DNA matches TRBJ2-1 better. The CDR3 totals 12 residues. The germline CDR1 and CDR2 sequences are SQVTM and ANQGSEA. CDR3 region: CSVEDLVRGQFF. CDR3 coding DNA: TGCAGCGTTGAAGATCTGGTCAGGGGACAGTTCTTC.